This T cell receptor beta chain is drawn from a study of Ad26.COV2.S vaccination and SARS-CoV-2 variants. This table comes from immunoSEQ multiplex PCR, and its TCRdb copy is limited to in-frame clones, with some not included. The sample includes about 350,000 clones, 92% seen only once; the top ten take around 4.2%. The clonotype was recovered from a human donor who had recovered from COVID-19. Sample: peripheral blood, taken after recovery from COVID-19.

The CDR3 coding sequence is TGTGCCAGCAGCCAAGAATCTATGGATCTTGAGCAGTTCTTC. The encoded protein is CASSQESMDLEQFF. The V gene is TRBV14, the J gene TRBJ2-1; no clear D gene. The CDR3 spans 14 residues. The V and J ends lost 0 bases and 9 bases respectively, with 12 bases between them. CDR1 is SGHDN, CDR2 FVKESK, per germline.